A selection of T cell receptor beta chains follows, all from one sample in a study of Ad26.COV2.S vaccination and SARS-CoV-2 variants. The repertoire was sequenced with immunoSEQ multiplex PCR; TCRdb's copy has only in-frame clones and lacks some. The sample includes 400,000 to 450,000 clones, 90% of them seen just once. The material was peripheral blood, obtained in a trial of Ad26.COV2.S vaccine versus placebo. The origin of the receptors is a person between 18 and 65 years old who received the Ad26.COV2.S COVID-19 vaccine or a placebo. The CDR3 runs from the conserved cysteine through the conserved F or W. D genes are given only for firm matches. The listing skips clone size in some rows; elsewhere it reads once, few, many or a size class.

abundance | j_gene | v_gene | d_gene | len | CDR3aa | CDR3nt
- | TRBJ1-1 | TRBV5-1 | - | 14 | CASSLVPGDTEAFF | TGCGCCAGCAGCTTGGTACCAGGGGACACTGAAGCTTTCTTT
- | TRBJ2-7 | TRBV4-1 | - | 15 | CASSLWWASSYEQYF | TGCGCCAGCAGCCTTTGGTGGGCTAGCTCCTACGAGCAGTACTTC
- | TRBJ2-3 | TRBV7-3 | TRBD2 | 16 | CASSFSSGGSTDTQYF | TGTGCCAGCAGCTTCTCCAGCGGGGGGAGCACAGATACGCAGTATTTT
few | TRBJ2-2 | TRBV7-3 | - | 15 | CASSLEGGNTGELFF | TGTGCCAGCAGCTTAGAAGGGGGGAACACCGGGGAGCTGTTTTTT
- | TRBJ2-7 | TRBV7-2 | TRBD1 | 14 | CASSQGQLSYEQYF | TGTGCCAGCAGCCAGGGACAGCTCTCCTACGAGCAGTACTTC
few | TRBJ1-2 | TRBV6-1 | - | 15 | CASSEGLAPNYGYTF | TGTGCCAGCAGTGAGGGTCTGGCTCCTAACTATGGCTACACCTTC
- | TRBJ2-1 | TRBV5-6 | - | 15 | CASSPQGREYNEQFF | TGTGCCAGCAGCCCCCAGGGCCGCGAGTACAATGAGCAGTTCTTC
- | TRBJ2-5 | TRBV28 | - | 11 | CASSPRETQYF | TGTGCCAGCAGCCCGAGGGAGACCCAGTACTTC
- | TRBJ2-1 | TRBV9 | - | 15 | CASSPRGTTHNEQFF | TGTGCCAGCAGCCCGAGGGGGACTACCCACAATGAGCAGTTCTTC
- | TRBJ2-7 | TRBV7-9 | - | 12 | CASSSGLYEQYF | TGTGCCAGCAGCTCGGGACTTTACGAGCAGTACTTC
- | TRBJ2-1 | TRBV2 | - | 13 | CASSEEVPNEQFF | TGTGCCAGCAGTGAGGAAGTGCCGAATGAGCAGTTCTTC
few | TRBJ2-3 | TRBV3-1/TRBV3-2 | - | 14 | CASSLGLATDTQYF | TGTGCCAGCAGCCTCGGTCTAGCGACAGATACGCAGTATTTT
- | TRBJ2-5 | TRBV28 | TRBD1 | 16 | CASSLTGTGGLETQYF | TGTGCCAGCAGTTTAACCGGGACAGGGGGGTTAGAGACCCAGTACTTC
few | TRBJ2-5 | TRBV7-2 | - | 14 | CASGVGSLGETQYF | TGTGCCAGCGGGGTGGGCTCCCTGGGGGAGACCCAGTACTTC
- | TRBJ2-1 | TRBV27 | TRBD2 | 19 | CASSTIVSTLAGLRNEQFF | TGTGCCAGCAGTACGATAGTTTCCACCCTAGCGGGTCTTCGTAATGAGCAGTTCTTC
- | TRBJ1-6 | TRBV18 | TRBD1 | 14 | CASSLDRGGSPLHF | TGTGCCAGCTCCCTCGACAGGGGTGGTTCACCCCTCCACTTT
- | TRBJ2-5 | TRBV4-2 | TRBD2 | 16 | CASSQTGTSGIETQYF | TGTGCCAGCAGCCAAACCGGGACTAGCGGGATTGAGACCCAGTACTTC
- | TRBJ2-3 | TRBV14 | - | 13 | CASSLASTDTQYF | TGTGCCAGCAGCCTAGCCTCCACAGATACGCAGTATTTT
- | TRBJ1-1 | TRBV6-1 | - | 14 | CASSEVRGNTEAFF | TGTGCCAGCAGTGAAGTCAGGGGGAACACTGAAGCTTTCTTT
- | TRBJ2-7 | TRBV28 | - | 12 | CASRKRIYEQYF | TGTGCCAGCAGAAAGAGAATCTACGAGCAGTACTTC
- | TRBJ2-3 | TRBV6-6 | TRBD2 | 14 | CASSYSGEPDTQYF | TGTGCCAGCAGTTACAGCGGGGAGCCAGATACGCAGTATTTT
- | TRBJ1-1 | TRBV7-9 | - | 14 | CASSLVGLNTEAFF | TGTGCCAGCAGCTTAGTTGGGTTGAACACTGAAGCTTTCTTT
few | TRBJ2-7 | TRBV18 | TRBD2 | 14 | CASSSEREYREQYF | TGTGCCAGCTCAAGCGAGCGGGAGTATCGCGAGCAGTACTTC
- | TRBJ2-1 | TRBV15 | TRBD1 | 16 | CATSRIPGQGDDEQFF | TGTGCCACCAGCAGAATTCCGGGACAGGGGGACGATGAGCAGTTCTTC
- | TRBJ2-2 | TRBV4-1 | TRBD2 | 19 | CASSQDHPSTSGRRGELFF | TGCGCCAGCAGCCAAGACCACCCATCGACTAGCGGGAGGCGGGGGGAGCTGTTTTTT
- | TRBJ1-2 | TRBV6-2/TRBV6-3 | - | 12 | CASSPYSYGYTF | TGTGCCAGCAGCCCCTATAGCTATGGCTACACCTTC
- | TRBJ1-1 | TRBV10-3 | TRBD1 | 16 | CAISPGSGQVNTEAFF | TGTGCCATCAGTCCTGGCTCGGGACAGGTGAACACTGAAGCTTTCTTT
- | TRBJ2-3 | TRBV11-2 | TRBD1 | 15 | CASSLRWTGGDTQYF | TGTGCCAGCAGCTTACGTTGGACAGGGGGAGATACGCAGTATTTT
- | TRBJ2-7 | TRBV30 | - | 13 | CAWSELGVYEQYF | TGTGCCTGGAGTGAGTTGGGGGTATACGAGCAGTACTTC
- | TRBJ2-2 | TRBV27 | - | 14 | CASKPGTNTGELFF | TGTGCCAGCAAACCCGGAACAAACACCGGGGAGCTGTTTTTT
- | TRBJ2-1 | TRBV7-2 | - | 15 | CASSLEDRSYNEQFF | TGTGCCAGCAGCTTGGAGGACCGCTCCTACAATGAGCAGTTCTTC
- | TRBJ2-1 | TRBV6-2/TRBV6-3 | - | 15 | CASSKRADAYNEQFF | TGTGCCAGCAGTAAGCGGGCTGACGCCTACAATGAGCAGTTCTTC